This record concerns one T cell receptor beta chain sequence. Its antigen remains unknown. This sample is drawn from a study of somatic mutations in cytotoxic T cells in rheumatoid arthritis. As for the study in general: Some V beta antibody-stained T-cell populations were flow-sorted at nearly 100% purity, including V beta1+ cells sequenced for TCRB.

The germline V and J ends were trimmed by 7 bases and 0 bases, with 7 bases remaining between them. This CDR3 comprises 12 residues. In germline, CDR1 is SNHLY, CDR2 FYNNEI. Findings of the study overall: No age-related increase in CD8+ clonality was seen in healthy controls, but one was seen in rheumatoid arthritis patients.

This table comes from immunoSEQ multiplex PCR, and its TCRdb copy is limited to in-frame clones, with some not included. The table records approximately 15,000 clones, approximately 77% of them present only once. What was sequenced was CD8+ T cells sorted from blood. This clonotype originated in an adult with rheumatoid arthritis. This chain uses TRBV2 with TRBJ2-7, with a weak D call TRBD2 (5 bases). CDR3 region: CASNRDSYEQYF. DNA for the CDR3: TGTGCCAGCAACCGGGACTCCTACGAGCAGTACTTC.